This is a list of T cell receptor beta chains from one sample in a study of blood T cell repertoires in COVID-19. Some clones are missing from TCRdb's copy, which holds only in-frame ones; the method was immunoSEQ multiplex PCR. This repertoire shows more than 300,000 clones, roughly nine tenths found once; its top ten account for 1.5% to 2%. Sequenced input: peripheral blood. The receptors stem from a woman aged 25 to 39 with COVID-19, enrolled during active disease. The conserved cysteine and the conserved F or W are not part of the CDR3 here.

V	J	CDR3
TRBV7-2	TRBJ1-5	ASSLGSRSNQPQH
TRBV18	TRBJ1-1	ATRQLLMNTEAF
TRBV6-4	TRBJ1-5	ASSEKPRGPQH
TRBV3-1/TRBV3-2	TRBJ2-2	ASSQRPSLHANTGELF
TRBV11-3	TRBJ2-3	ASSPGSNTDTQY
TRBV11-2	TRBJ2-3	ASSSGLTWGNTQY
TRBV6-6	TRBJ1-2	ASSRDRGRGYT
TRBV2	TRBJ2-5	ASCLEAQETQY
TRBV11-3	TRBJ2-1	ASRRGGNEQF
TRBV7-2	TRBJ1-3	ASSLRAGQVPSGNTIY
TRBV4-1	TRBJ1-1	ASSLHSGDTEAF
TRBV28	TRBJ2-2	ASTGGPGGGSGELF
TRBV9	TRBJ1-6	ASSNRGSSSPLH
TRBV2	TRBJ1-1	ASSAHRQDTEAF
TRBV7-2	TRBJ1-6	ASSLGSGSPLH
TRBV28	TRBJ1-3	ASSQPGELGTGNTIY
TRBV28	TRBJ1-2	ASRPHTQGNYGYT
TRBV27	TRBJ2-2	ASSFIASGAGELF
TRBV2	TRBJ2-5	ASSPTETGSPTQY
TRBV28	TRBJ1-4	ASSSGTGDEKLF
TRBV6-4	TRBJ2-2	ASIRGSGGELF
TRBV4-1	TRBJ1-6	ASSQQSRTSANSPLH
TRBV15	TRBJ2-3	ATSRDEPPRTDTQY
TRBV18	TRBJ1-6	ASSPSGGDSPLH
TRBV5-1	TRBJ1-2	ASSFEGQSNYGYT
TRBV14	TRBJ2-5	ASSQESRGETQY
TRBV6-2/TRBV6-3	TRBJ1-2	ASSSTGQPVYLGYT
TRBV7-3	TRBJ1-6	ASSLTRGGNSPLH
TRBV11-3	TRBJ2-2	ASSSRGVVLRTNTGELF
TRBV5-6	TRBJ2-7	ASSFLSYEQY
TRBV5-1	TRBJ1-3	ASSLGAGEKNTIY
TRBV11-2	TRBJ1-2	ASSPLQGILANYGYT
TRBV6-2/TRBV6-3	TRBJ2-7	ASSSRRLAGGTNTYEQY
TRBV2	TRBJ2-5	ASRPSSGEVQETQY
TRBV19	TRBJ1-4	ASSRVVVAGKGDEKLF
TRBV28	TRBJ1-5	ASSLQTGTNQPQH
TRBV7-8	TRBJ1-2	ASSLGVAVDYGYT
TRBV18	TRBJ2-4	ASSPRATGENIQY
TRBV7-8	TRBJ1-5	ASSTATGRLGPQH
TRBV18	TRBJ2-3	ASSPGGFKDTQY
TRBV7-9	TRBJ1-3	ASSPTGARNTIY
TRBV27	TRBJ1-1	ASRRRGTEAF
TRBV11-2	TRBJ1-2	ASSSRDGGLRGYT
TRBV9	TRBJ2-2	ASSGARGENTGELF
TRBV14	TRBJ1-6	ASSQDGTGTHSPLH
TRBV4-2	TRBJ2-3	ASSPTGLAGAITDTQY
TRBV7-9	TRBJ1-1	ASGTEGGTEAF
TRBV2	TRBJ1-3	ASSGSRSGNTIY
TRBV29-1	TRBJ1-2	SVDLPGQGYGYT
TRBV19	TRBJ2-5	ASNRGAGETQY
TRBV4-1	TRBJ1-1	ASSQVWGTGSQAF
TRBV19	TRBJ1-3	ASSIGGTGNTIY
TRBV5-4	TRBJ1-4	ASSLWGGEKLF